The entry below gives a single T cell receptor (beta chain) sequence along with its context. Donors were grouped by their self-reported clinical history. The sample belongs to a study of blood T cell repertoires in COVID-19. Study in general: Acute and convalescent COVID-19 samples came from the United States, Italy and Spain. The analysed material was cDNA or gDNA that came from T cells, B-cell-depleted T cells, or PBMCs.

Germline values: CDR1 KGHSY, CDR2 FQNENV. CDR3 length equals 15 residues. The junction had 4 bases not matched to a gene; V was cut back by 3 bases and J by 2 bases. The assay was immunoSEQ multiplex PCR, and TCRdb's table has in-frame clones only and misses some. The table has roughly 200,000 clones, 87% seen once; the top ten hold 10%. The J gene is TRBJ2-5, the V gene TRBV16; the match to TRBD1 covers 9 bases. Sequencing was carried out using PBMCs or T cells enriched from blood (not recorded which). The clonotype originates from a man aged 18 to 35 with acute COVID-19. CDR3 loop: CASSHSTGGQETQYF. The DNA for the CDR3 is TGTGCCAGCAGCCATTCGACAGGGGGACAAGAGACCCAGTACTTC.